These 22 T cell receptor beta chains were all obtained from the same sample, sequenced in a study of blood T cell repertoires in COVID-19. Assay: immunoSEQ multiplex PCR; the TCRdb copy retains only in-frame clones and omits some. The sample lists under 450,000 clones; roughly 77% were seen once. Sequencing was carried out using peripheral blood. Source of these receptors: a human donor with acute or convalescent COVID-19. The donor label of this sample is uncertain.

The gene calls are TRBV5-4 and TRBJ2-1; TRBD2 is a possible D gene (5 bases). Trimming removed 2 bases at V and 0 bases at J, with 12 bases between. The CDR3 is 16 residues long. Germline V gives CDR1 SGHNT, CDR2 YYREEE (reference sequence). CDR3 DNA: TGTGCCAGCAGCTTCGGACCCGGGAACTCCTACAATGAGCAGTTCTTC. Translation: CASSFGPGNSYNEQFF. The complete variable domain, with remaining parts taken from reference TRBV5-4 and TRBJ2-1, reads ETGVTQSPTHLIKTRGQQVTLRCSSQSGHNTVSWYQQALGQGPQFIFQYYREEENGRGNFPPRFSGLQFPNYSSELNVNALELDDSALYLCASSFGPGNSYNEQFFGPGTRLTVL.

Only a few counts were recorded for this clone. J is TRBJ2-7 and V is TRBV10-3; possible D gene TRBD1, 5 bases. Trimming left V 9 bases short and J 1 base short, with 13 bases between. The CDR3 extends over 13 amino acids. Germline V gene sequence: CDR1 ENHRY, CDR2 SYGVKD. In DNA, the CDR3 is TGTGCCATTCAGACAGACTCTTCCTACGAGCAGTACTTC. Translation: CAIQTDSSYEQYF.

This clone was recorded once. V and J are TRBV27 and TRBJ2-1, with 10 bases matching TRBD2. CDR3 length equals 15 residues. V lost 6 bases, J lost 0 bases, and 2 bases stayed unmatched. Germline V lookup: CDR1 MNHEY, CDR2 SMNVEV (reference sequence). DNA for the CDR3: TGTGCCAGCAGCCGACTAGCGGGCTCCTACAATGAGCAGTTCTTC. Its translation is CASSRLAGSYNEQFF.

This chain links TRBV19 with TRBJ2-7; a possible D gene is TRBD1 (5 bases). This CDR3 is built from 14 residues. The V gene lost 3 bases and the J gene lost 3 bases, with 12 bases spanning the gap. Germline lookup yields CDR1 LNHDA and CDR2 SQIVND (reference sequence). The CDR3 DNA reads TGTGCCAGTAGTATTAGGCAGGGCCACTACGAGCAGTACTTC. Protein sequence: CASSIRQGHYEQYF.

In DNA form, the CDR3 reads TGCGCCACCCGACAGGGGAACACCGGGGAGCTGTTTTTT. The encoded protein is CATRQGNTGELFF. The chain links TRBV5-1 to TRBJ2-2, with 7 nucleotides matching TRBD1. The CDR3 is 13 amino acids. V dropped 9 bases and J dropped 1; count of bases not matched to a gene: 3. CDR1 is SGHRS and CDR2 is YFSETQ in the germline V gene.

The CDR3 protein is CAWSRGTYGYTF. The DNA for the CDR3 is TGTGCCTGGTCGAGGGGGACGTATGGCTACACCTTC. This rearrangement joins TRBV30 to TRBJ1-2; tentative D call: TRBD1 (6 bases). This CDR3 has 12 residues. V shed 5 bases and J shed 5 bases, with 12 bases lying between them. The germline CDR1 and CDR2 sequences are GTSNPN and SVGIG (reference sequence).

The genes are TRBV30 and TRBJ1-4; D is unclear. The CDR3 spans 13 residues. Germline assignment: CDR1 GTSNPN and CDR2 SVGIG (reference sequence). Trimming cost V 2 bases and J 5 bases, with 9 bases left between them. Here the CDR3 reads CAWSIIFNEKLFF. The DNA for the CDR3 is TGTGCCTGGAGTATTATCTTCAATGAAAAACTGTTTTTT.

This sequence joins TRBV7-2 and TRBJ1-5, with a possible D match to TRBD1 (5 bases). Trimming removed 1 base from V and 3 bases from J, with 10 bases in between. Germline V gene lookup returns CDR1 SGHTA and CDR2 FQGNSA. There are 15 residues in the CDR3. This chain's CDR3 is CASSLVGQYNQPQHF. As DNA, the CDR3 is TGTGCCAGCAGCTTAGTGGGGCAGTACAATCAGCCCCAGCATTTT.

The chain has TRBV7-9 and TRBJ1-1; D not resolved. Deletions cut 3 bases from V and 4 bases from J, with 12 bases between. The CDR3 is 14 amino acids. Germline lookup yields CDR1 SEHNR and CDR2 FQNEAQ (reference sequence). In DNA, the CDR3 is TGTGCCAGCAGCTTCGGGAGGGCTGGCACTGAAGCTTTCTTT. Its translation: CASSFGRAGTEAFF.

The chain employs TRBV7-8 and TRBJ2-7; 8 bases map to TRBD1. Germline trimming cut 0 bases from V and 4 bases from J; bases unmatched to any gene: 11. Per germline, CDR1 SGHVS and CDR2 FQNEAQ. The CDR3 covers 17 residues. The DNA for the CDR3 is TGTGCCAGCAGCTTAGCGAGTCAGGGGGCGCGTTCGTACGAGCAGTACTTC. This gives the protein CASSLASQGARSYEQYF.

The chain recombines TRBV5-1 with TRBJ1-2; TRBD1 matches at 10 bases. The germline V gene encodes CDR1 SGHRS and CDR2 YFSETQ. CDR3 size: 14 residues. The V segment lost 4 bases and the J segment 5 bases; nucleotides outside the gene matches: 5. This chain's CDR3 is CASSMGDRGYGYTF. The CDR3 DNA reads TGCGCCAGCAGCATGGGGGACAGGGGTTATGGCTACACCTTC.

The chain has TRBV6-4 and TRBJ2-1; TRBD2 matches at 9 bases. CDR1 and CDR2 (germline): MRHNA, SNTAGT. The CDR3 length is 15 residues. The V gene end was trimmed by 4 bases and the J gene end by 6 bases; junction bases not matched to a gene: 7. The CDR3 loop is CASSAAGGGGNEQFF. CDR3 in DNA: TGTGCCAGCAGTGCAGCGGGGGGAGGTGGCAATGAGCAGTTCTTC.

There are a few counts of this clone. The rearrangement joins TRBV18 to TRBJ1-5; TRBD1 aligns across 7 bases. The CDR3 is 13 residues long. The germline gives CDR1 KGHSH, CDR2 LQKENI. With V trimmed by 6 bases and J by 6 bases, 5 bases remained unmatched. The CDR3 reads CASSQQGTQPQHF. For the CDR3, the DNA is TGTGCCAGCTCTCAACAGGGGACTCAGCCCCAGCATTTT.

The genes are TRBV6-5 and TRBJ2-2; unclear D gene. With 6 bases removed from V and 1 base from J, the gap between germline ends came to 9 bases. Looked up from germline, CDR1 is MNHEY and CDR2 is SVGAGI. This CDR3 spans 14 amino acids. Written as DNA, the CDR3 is TGTGCCAGCAGAACAATACAGAACACCGGGGAGCTGTTTTTT. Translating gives CASRTIQNTGELFF.

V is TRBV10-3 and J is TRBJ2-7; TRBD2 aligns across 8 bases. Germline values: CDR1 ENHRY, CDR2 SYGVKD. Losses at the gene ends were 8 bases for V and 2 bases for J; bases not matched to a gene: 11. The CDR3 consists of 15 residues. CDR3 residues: CAISGGAGGTYEQYF. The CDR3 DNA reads TGTGCCATCTCAGGAGGGGCGGGAGGAACCTACGAGCAGTACTTC.

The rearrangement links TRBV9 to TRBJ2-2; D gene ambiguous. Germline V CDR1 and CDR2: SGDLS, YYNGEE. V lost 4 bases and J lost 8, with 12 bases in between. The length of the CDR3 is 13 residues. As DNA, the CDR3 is TGTGCCAGCAGCCCTTACCTACGGGGGGAGCTGTTTTTT. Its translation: CASSPYLRGELFF.

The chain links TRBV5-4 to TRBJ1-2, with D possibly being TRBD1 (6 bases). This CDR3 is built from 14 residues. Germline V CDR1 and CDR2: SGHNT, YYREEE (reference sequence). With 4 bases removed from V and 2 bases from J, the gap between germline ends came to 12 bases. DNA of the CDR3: TGTGCCAGCAGCGGCGACAGGAGCAACTATGGCTACACCTTC. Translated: CASSGDRSNYGYTF.

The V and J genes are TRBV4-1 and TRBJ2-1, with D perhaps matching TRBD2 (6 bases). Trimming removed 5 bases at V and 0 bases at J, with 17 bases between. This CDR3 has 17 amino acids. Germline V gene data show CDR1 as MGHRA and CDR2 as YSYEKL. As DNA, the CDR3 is TGCGCCAGCAGCACCCCCACCCTAGCGAGCTCCTACAATGAGCAGTTCTTC. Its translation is CASSTPTLASSYNEQFF.

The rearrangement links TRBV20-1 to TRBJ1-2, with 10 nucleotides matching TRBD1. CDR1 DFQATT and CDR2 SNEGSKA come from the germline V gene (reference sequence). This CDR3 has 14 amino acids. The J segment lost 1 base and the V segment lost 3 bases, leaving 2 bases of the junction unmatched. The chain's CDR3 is CSASGTGVNYGYTF. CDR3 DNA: TGCAGTGCTAGTGGGACAGGGGTTAACTATGGCTACACCTTC.

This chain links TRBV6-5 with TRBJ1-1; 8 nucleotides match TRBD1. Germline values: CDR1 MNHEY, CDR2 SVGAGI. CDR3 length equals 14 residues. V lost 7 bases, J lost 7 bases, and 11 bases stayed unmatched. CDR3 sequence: CASTSSTGVGEAFF. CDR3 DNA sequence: TGTGCCAGCACCTCCTCGACAGGGGTGGGTGAAGCTTTCTTT.

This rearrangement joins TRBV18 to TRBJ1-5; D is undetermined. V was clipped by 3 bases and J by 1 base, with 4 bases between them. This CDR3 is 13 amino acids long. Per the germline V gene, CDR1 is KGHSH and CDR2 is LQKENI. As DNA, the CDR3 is TGTGCCAGCTCACCCGGGAGCAATCAGCCCCAGCATTTT. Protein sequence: CASSPGSNQPQHF.

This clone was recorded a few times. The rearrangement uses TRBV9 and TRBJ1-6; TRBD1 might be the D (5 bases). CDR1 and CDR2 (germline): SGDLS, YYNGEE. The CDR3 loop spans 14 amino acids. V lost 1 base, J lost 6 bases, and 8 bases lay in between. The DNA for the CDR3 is TGTGCCAGCAGCGTATCCAGGGCTAATTCACCCCTCCACTTT. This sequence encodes CASSVSRANSPLHF.